This TCR beta chain appears in the sequencing data of a study of identical twins. This clonotype was counted only a few times. TCRdb ran MiXCR on the 5' RACE reads and lists one entry per CDR3 protein. The sample holds some 730,000 distinct CDR3 sequences, 15% to 20% seen once. Trimming removed 6 bases at V and 3 bases at J, with 21 bases between. This CDR3 has 15 residues. The germline gives CDR1 DFQATT, CDR2 SNEGSKA (reference sequence). These data were also filed under a second study, of T cells expressing NK-cell markers. That investigation notes: All TCR beta repertoires analysed originated from sorted CD3+CD56+NKG2C+, CD3+CD56+NKG2C- and CD3+CD56-NKG2C+ T cells. Seropositivity for HCMV was found in most of the eight sequenced donors, with one seronegative. Of the CD8+ T cell pool in about six donors, roughly 1.0-8% was accounted for by dominant NKG2C+ clonotypes.

Specimen: PBMCs. This receptor was taken from a woman in her late teens or twenties in good health. This chain joins TRBV20-1 and TRBJ2-7, with D possibly being TRBD2 (6 bases). As DNA, the CDR3 is TGCAGTGCCGAGGGAGGCCGATCCGGGGTCTACGAGCAGTACTTC. This translates into CSAEGGRSGVYEQYF.